These T cell receptor beta chains were read from a single sample in a study of blood T cell repertoires in COVID-19. Here immunoSEQ multiplex PCR was the method, and the copy in TCRdb shows in-frame clones only, minus some. Altogether 300,000 to 500,000 clones are present, approximately 90% being singletons, with the ten largest covering around 0.91%. Sequenced sample: PBMCs or T cells enriched from blood (not recorded which). The origin of the receptors is a woman in her twenties or thirties with acute COVID-19. The conserved cysteine and the conserved F or W are not part of the CDR3 here. Each record gives: V gene, CDR3 protein.

v_gene: TRBV5-1; CDR3aa: ASSLQEGNIQY
v_gene: TRBV15; CDR3aa: ATNGTQVNYEQY
v_gene: TRBV12-3/TRBV12-4; CDR3aa: ASSVRSYEQY
v_gene: TRBV14; CDR3aa: ASSPGGGGGYT
v_gene: TRBV5-5; CDR3aa: ASTPGPDRVGTEAF
v_gene: TRBV7-3; CDR3aa: ASSRGQGEKAF
v_gene: TRBV15; CDR3aa: ATSKYSGTGYYEQY
v_gene: TRBV3-1/TRBV3-2; CDR3aa: ASTQYGGIVYGYT
v_gene: TRBV10-3; CDR3aa: AGHGGDNEKLF
v_gene: TRBV15; CDR3aa: ATSRDTGGHQPQH
v_gene: TRBV10-1; CDR3aa: ATRRDIESPLH
v_gene: TRBV28; CDR3aa: ASSSLTDTQY
v_gene: TRBV19; CDR3aa: ASSIVEGSSNQPQH
v_gene: TRBV19; CDR3aa: ASATGTPSYNEQF
v_gene: TRBV11-3; CDR3aa: ASNHPPGPTEAF
v_gene: TRBV7-8; CDR3aa: ASSLGGGRGRGQETQY
v_gene: TRBV6-5; CDR3aa: ASRSETGATEAF
v_gene: TRBV2; CDR3aa: ASRAETEAF
v_gene: TRBV5-8; CDR3aa: ASGTGTSGALED
v_gene: TRBV15; CDR3aa: ATSRQGFNQPQH
v_gene: TRBV29-1; CDR3aa: SGGQGSNGYT
v_gene: TRBV19; CDR3aa: ASRPSSGNTEAF
v_gene: TRBV15; CDR3aa: ATSRDRGNYGYT
v_gene: TRBV10-2; CDR3aa: ASSETSLGRAYEQY
v_gene: TRBV20-1; CDR3aa: SASALAGGRVTDTQY
v_gene: TRBV18; CDR3aa: ASSPTSGGSYEQY
v_gene: TRBV9; CDR3aa: ASSVGGGGARETQY
v_gene: TRBV21-1; CDR3aa: ASSKSPGPNYGYT
v_gene: TRBV18; CDR3aa: ASSPNFGGGGFNGELF
v_gene: TRBV7-2; CDR3aa: ASSLVPGQGLWYEQF
v_gene: TRBV3-1/TRBV3-2; CDR3aa: ASSSWGEDTEAF
v_gene: TRBV2; CDR3aa: ASRQAGQVNEKLF
v_gene: TRBV29-1; CDR3aa: SARESYLTYEQY
v_gene: TRBV5-1; CDR3aa: ASSGPAGGRNIQY
v_gene: TRBV4-1; CDR3aa: ASSQEMRVRSYEQY
v_gene: TRBV13; CDR3aa: ASRTGGMNTEAF
v_gene: TRBV10-2; CDR3aa: ASSESTNPGGQGGSPLH
v_gene: TRBV18; CDR3aa: ASSPGQNYGYT
v_gene: TRBV6-4; CDR3aa: ASSDSHSGGAYNEQF
v_gene: TRBV5-8; CDR3aa: ASSSTHTNYGYT
v_gene: TRBV2; CDR3aa: ASSAGPRSYEQY
v_gene: TRBV2; CDR3aa: ASGAGGGSTGELF
v_gene: TRBV28; CDR3aa: ASMTGREKLF
v_gene: TRBV5-4; CDR3aa: ASSLGGGSYGYT
v_gene: TRBV9; CDR3aa: ASNRDPLSEQY
v_gene: TRBV7-2; CDR3aa: ASTLDRNTEAF